The 24 T cell receptor beta chains presented below share a single source sample, sequenced in a study of T-cell reconstitution after alpha-beta-depleted transplantation in children listed by TCRdb under 2016. The treatment or condition label, read with the paper, signifies: allogeneic hematopoietic cell transplantation with graft depleted of TCRalphabeta T cells and CD19 B cells. Preparation of the library involved PCR. These reads were obtained on an Illumina HiSeq 2500. To normalize quantification of the TCRbeta repertoire, the TCR libraries were built with molecular barcoding that relied on unique molecular identifiers. TCRdb reprocessing: public reads trimmed at Q25 with fastp, clones called with MiXCR, in-frame beta chains kept. Rows with one shared CDR3 protein collapse into an entry with the most common genes and DNA. For this sample the table gives hundreds of thousands of distinct CDR3 sequences, of which 10% to 15% were detected only once. The top ten hold 2% to 2.5% of the sample.

The sample was PBMCs, mostly from graft donor cells, taken 360 days after TCRalphabeta/CD19-depleted stem cell transplant. These receptors were taken from a male patient between 5 and 17 years old who had a stem cell transplant for acute myeloid leukemia, so the T cells may come from the graft donor.

V and J are TRBV7-6 and TRBJ2-5; D not certain. Germline V gives CDR1 SGHVS, CDR2 FNYEAQ. The ends were cut back, 5 bases at V and 7 bases at J, with 23 bases in the middle. The CDR3 spans 16 residues. The CDR3 coding sequence is TGTGCCAGCAGCCCCCCTTGGTTCGGAACTGCAGGGACCCAGTACTTC. It is translated as CASSPPWFGTAGTQYF.

This chain links TRBV28 with TRBJ2-1; 8 positions match TRBD1. Germline V gene data show CDR1 as MDHEN and CDR2 as SYDVKM. The CDR3 runs to 17 residues. The V segment lost 5 bases and the J segment 5 bases; nucleotides outside the gene matches: 14. The CDR3 DNA reads as TGTGCCAGCAGTCCCGCCGGACAGGGAGAGAGGCACAATGAGCAGTTCTTC. Encoded protein: CASSPAGQGERHNEQFF.

This chain uses TRBV20-1 with TRBJ2-3; the D is unclear. Trimming took off 0 bases at V and 4 bases at J, with 14 bases between the two ends. Germline V gene lookup returns CDR1 DFQATT and CDR2 SNEGSKA (reference sequence). The CDR3 is 15 amino acids. The CDR3 is CSARDWVVHPDTQYF. For the CDR3, the DNA is TGCAGTGCTAGAGATTGGGTCGTGCACCCAGATACGCAGTATTTT.

In its sample, this clonotype was seen a few times. The CDR3 is CASSYLGFQETQYF. As DNA, the CDR3 is TGTGCCAGCAGTTACTTGGGCTTCCAAGAGACCCAGTACTTC. The V gene is TRBV6-5, the J gene TRBJ2-5; D is uncertain. CDR3 length equals 14 residues. V gave up 1 base and J gave up 1 base, with 7 bases separating them. CDR1 is MNHEY, CDR2 SVGAGI, per germline.

This clonotype was recorded a few times. CDR3 amino acids: CASSPQSGSYNEQFF. In DNA form, the CDR3 reads TGTGCCAGCTCACCACAAAGCGGCTCCTACAATGAGCAGTTCTTC. The chain has TRBV18 and TRBJ2-1, with D possibly TRBD2 on 5 matching bases. The length of the CDR3 is 15 residues. Per germline, CDR1 KGHSH and CDR2 LQKENI. Between the trimmed V and J ends, which lost 1 base and 0 bases, there was a span of 7 bases.

This clonotype came up a few times. The rearrangement joins TRBV6-5 to TRBJ1-2; 10 positions agree with TRBD1. Germline trimming cut 0 bases from V and 8 bases from J; bases unmatched to any gene: 3. Germline-derived CDR1 and CDR2 are MNHEY and SVGAGI. This CDR3 has 14 residues. CDR3 DNA: TGTGCCAGCAGTTACTCGACAGGGGGCCGGGGCTACACCTTC. Amino acid sequence: CASSYSTGGRGYTF.

This CDR3 is CASSLVSGTLQETQYF. As DNA, the CDR3 is TGCGCCAGCAGCTTGGTTAGCGGGACTCTCCAAGAGACCCAGTACTTC. The rearrangement joins TRBV5-1 to TRBJ2-5; TRBD2 aligns across 8 bases. CDR1 SGHRS and CDR2 YFSETQ come from the germline V gene. The CDR3 has 16 amino acids. The junction had 5 bases not matched to a gene; V was cut back by 0 bases and J by 1 base.

The V call is TRBV4-1, the J call TRBJ2-7; TRBD1 agrees at 9 bases. The CDR3 loop spans 15 amino acids. The V segment lost 4 bases and the J segment 7 bases; nucleotides outside the gene matches: 11. CDR1 MGHRA and CDR2 YSYEKL come from the germline V gene. DNA of the CDR3: TGCGCCAGCAGCCCGGGACAGGGAGCTGACTGGGAGCAGTACTTC. Its translation: CASSPGQGADWEQYF.

This clonotype was detected many times. The rearrangement joins TRBV2 to TRBJ1-4; D remains unclear. Trimming took 6 bases from V and 0 from J, leaving 11 bases between them. From germline, CDR1 is SNHLY and CDR2 FYNNEI. The CDR3 is made up of 15 amino acids. For the CDR3, the DNA is TGTGCCAGCAGGTTTGACCGCTCAACTAATGAAAAACTGTTTTTT. Residues: CASRFDRSTNEKLFF.

This clonotype was counted only a few times. A junction end diverges from the germline sequence, so it may reflect a read error. The chain uses TRBV7-7 and TRBJ2-7, with 8 nucleotides matching TRBD1. This CDR3 contains 13 residues. Germline-derived CDR1 and CDR2 are SSHAT and FNYEAQ (reference sequence). For the CDR3, the DNA is TGTGCTAGCAGCTGGGACAGGACTACCGAGCAGTACTTC. Its translation is CASSWDRTTEQYF. Using reference TRBV7-7 and TRBJ2-7 for the parts outside the CDR3, the full variable domain is GAGVSQSPRYKVTKRGQDVTLRCDPISSHATLYWYQQALGQGPEFLTYFNYEAQPDKSGLPSDRFSAERPEGSISTLTIQRTEQRDSAMYRCASSWDRTTEQYFGPGTRLTVT.

This chain uses TRBV28 with TRBJ2-7; 7 positions match TRBD2. This CDR3 contains 13 residues. The germline V gene encodes CDR1 MDHEN and CDR2 SYDVKM. With V trimmed by 5 bases and J by 5 bases, 6 bases remained unmatched. The CDR3 is CASSPAGEDEQYF. In DNA form, the CDR3 reads TGTGCCAGCAGTCCTGCGGGAGAGGACGAGCAGTACTTC.

The chain links TRBV9 to TRBJ2-1, with 10 nucleotides matching TRBD2. CDR1 is SGDLS, CDR2 YYNGEE, per germline. J lost 9 bases, V lost 3 bases, and 9 bases had no gene match. CDR3 size: 15 residues. The DNA of the CDR3 is TGTGCCAGCAGCGCGCTACTAGCGGGAAGGGGTGAGCAGTTCTTC. Its translation: CASSALLAGRGEQFF.

This clonotype was observed at least ten times. This chain connects TRBV28 to TRBJ2-2, with D possibly being TRBD1 (5 bases). Trimming removed 8 bases at V and 5 bases at J, with 9 bases between. This CDR3 has 12 residues. The germline gives CDR1 MDHEN, CDR2 SYDVKM. The CDR3 DNA sequence: TGTGCCAGCTTCAGGGTGACCGGGGAGCTGTTTTTT. Translating it yields CASFRVTGELFF.

This clonotype was seen ten or more times. This rearrangement joins TRBV5-1 to TRBJ2-7; D not certain. Trimming pared 1 base from V and 5 bases from J, leaving 4 bases between. Germline loops: CDR1 SGHRS, CDR2 YFSETQ. The CDR3 runs to 11 residues. The CDR3 here is CASSLTHEQYF. The DNA for the CDR3 is TGCGCCAGCAGCTTGACCCACGAGCAGTACTTC.

This clonotype was seen more than once but under ten times. The chain employs TRBV12-3 or TRBV12-4 and TRBJ2-7; TRBD2 matches at 7 bases. The V gene end was trimmed by 5 bases and the J gene end by 0 bases; junction bases not matched to a gene: 10. This CDR3 is built from 16 residues. CDR3 nucleotides: TGTGCCAGCAGTCCCCCGAGGGAGGGAATCTCCTACGAGCAGTACTTC. Residues: CASSPPREGISYEQYF.

The chain has TRBV15 and TRBJ2-3; TRBD2 agrees at 14 bases. The length of the CDR3 is 18 residues. The V gene end was trimmed by 4 bases and the J gene end by 4 bases; junction bases not matched to a gene: 10. CDR1 is LNHNV, CDR2 YYDKDF, per germline (reference sequence). DNA of the CDR3: TGTGCCACCAGCACCTCGGGACTAGCGGGAGTTCTCGCAGATACGCAGTATTTT. Amino acid sequence: CATSTSGLAGVLADTQYF.

Of note for this clonotype: Relative to the germline gene, one junction end is altered; a read error may explain this. This chain joins TRBV7-7 and TRBJ2-5, with 8 bases matching TRBD1. This CDR3 spans 15 amino acids. Germline-derived CDR1 and CDR2 are SSHAT and FNYEAQ (reference sequence). DNA for the CDR3: TGTGCTAGCAGCTTAGGCTCACAGGGGGGAGAGACCCAGTACTTC. Translation gives CASSLGSQGGETQYF.

The chain carries TRBV10-3 and TRBJ2-7, with 16 bases that match TRBD2. The CDR3 totals 18 residues. Germline V gives CDR1 ENHRY, CDR2 SYGVKD. With 3 bases clipped from V and 2 bases from J, the junction kept 7 bases outside the gene matches. The CDR3 loop is CAISEVGTSGRGAYEQYF. The DNA for the CDR3 is TGTGCCATCAGTGAAGTAGGGACTAGCGGGAGGGGGGCCTACGAGCAGTACTTC.

This clonotype was observed a handful of times. The chain combines TRBV20-1 with TRBJ1-1; TRBD1 agrees at 9 bases. Germline-derived CDR1 and CDR2 are DFQATT and SNEGSKA (reference sequence). V shed 0 bases, J shed 3 bases, and the junction held 14 bases outside the gene matches. The CDR3 is 18 amino acids. As DNA, the CDR3 is TGCAGTGCTAGAGATCTCACAGGGGGCAAAGGGGGGCACACTGAAGCTTTCTTT. Its translation is CSARDLTGGKGGHTEAFF.

The V and J genes are TRBV6-5 and TRBJ2-1; 8 bases fit TRBD2. The trim removed 2 bases at V and 7 bases at J, leaving 7 bases unmatched. The length of the CDR3 is 15 residues. CDR1 and CDR2 from the germline V gene are MNHEY and SVGAGI. CDR3 amino acids: CASSYGGRKWNEQFF. The DNA of the CDR3 is TGTGCCAGCAGTTACGGCGGGAGGAAGTGGAATGAGCAGTTCTTC.

This clonotype was counted many times. The chain couples TRBV12-3 or TRBV12-4 to TRBJ2-3; the match to TRBD2 covers 7 bases. The V segment lost 6 bases and the J segment 4 bases; nucleotides outside the gene matches: 7. This CDR3 has 14 residues. CDR3 region: CASSSGARPDTQYF. CDR3 nucleotides: TGTGCCAGCAGCAGCGGGGCGAGGCCAGATACGCAGTATTTT.

In its sample, this clonotype was seen many times. V and J are TRBV4-3 and TRBJ2-1, with TRBD2 identical over 8 bases. Per germline, CDR1 LGHNA and CDR2 YSLEER. Trimming removed 4 bases from V and 4 bases from J; junction bases left unmatched: 12. This CDR3 spans 17 amino acids. The CDR3 coding sequence is TGCGCCAGCAGCCCCCGGGCTAGCGGGCGCCTTTACAATGAGCAGTTCTTC. Its translation is CASSPRASGRLYNEQFF.

CDR3 sequence: CASSLKRIPYYGYTF. DNA for the CDR3: TGTGCCAGCAGTTTAAAACGCATACCCTACTATGGCTACACCTTC. This chain links TRBV12-3 or TRBV12-4 with TRBJ1-2; no clear D. V lost 2 bases, J lost 3 bases, and 13 bases lay in between. The CDR3 length is 15 residues.

In its sample, this clonotype was seen a few times. This sequence joins TRBV4-1 and TRBJ2-2; D is unclear. This CDR3 has 14 residues. V lost 4 bases and J lost 6, with 12 bases in between. Germline-derived CDR1 and CDR2 are MGHRA and YSYEKL. The CDR3 DNA reads as TGCGCCAGCAGCCCCTCAATATTTGCCGGGGAGCTGTTTTTT. Translating gives CASSPSIFAGELFF.